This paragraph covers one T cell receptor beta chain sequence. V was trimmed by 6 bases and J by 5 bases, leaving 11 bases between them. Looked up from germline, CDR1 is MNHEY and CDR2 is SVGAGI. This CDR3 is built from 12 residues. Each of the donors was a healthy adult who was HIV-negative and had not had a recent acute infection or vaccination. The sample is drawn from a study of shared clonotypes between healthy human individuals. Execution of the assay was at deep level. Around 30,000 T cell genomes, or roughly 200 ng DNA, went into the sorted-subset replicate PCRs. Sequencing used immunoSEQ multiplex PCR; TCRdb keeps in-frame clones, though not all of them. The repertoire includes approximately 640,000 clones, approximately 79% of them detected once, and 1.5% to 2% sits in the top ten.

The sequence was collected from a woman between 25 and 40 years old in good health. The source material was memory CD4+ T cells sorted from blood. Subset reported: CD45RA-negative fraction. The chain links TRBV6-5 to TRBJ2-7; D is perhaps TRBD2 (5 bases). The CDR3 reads CASSTTRHEQYF. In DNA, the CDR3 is TGTGCCAGCAGCACCACTAGACACGAGCAGTACTTC.